Following are 27 T cell receptor beta chains from one sample sequenced in a study of breast tumors, draining lymph nodes, adjacent tissues. Samples came from axillary lymph nodes draining the breast cancer. TCRdb itself ran the multiplex PCR reads through MiXCR, one entry per CDR3 protein. The table records 120,000 or so distinct CDR3 sequences, roughly 21% of them present only once. What was sequenced was axillary lymph node tissue. Source of these receptors: a female donor with breast cancer. Some clones in this sample may be carry-over from other donors' samples.

This clonotype has at least ten counts. The CDR3 sequence is CASSIEPGFSNQPQHF. The CDR3 nucleotides are TGTGCCAGTAGTATAGAACCGGGGTTTAGCAATCAGCCCCAGCATTTT. This rearrangement joins TRBV19 to TRBJ1-5; unclear D gene. Per the germline V gene, CDR1 is LNHDA and CDR2 is SQIVND (reference sequence). V lost 0 bases, J lost 0 bases, and 9 bases lay in between. This CDR3 comprises 16 residues.

This clonotype was recorded many times. This chain joins TRBV11-2 and TRBJ1-2; D possibly corresponds to TRBD1 (6 bases). This CDR3 spans 16 amino acids. The V end lost 5 bases, the J end lost 4 bases, and 20 bases lay between the germline ends. Germline V CDR1 and CDR2: SGHAT, FQNNGV. In DNA form, the CDR3 reads TGTGCCAGCAGCCAAGGCGTGGGGGCGGCCTCCTATGGCTACACCTTC. Protein product: CASSQGVGAASYGYTF.

Comments on this clonotype: Since a much larger clone is just one base distant, this may be a read error. The CDR3 end shows no conserved phenylalanine or tryptophan, and so a read error is likely. The rearrangement uses TRBV6-5 and TRBJ2-1; D is ambiguous. This CDR3 is 16 amino acids long. V lost 2 bases to trimming and J lost 6 bases, with 17 bases between them. Germline CDR1 is MNHEY and CDR2 is SVGAGI. The CDR3 DNA is TGTGCCAGCAGTTACAAGCCGTCGCCCCCGATCAATGAGCAGTTCCTC. It encodes CASSYKPSPPINEQFL.

This clonotype was observed a handful of times. This rearrangement joins TRBV18 to TRBJ2-1; the match to TRBD2 covers 11 bases. This CDR3 comprises 15 residues. V was clipped by 1 base and J by 10 bases; unmatched bases: 6. Germline-derived CDR1 and CDR2 are KGHSH and LQKENI. CDR3 region: CASSPLAGGPGEQFF. The CDR3, as DNA: TGTGCCAGCTCACCACTAGCGGGGGGGCCTGGGGAGCAGTTCTTC.

This clonotype was detected many times. The rearrangement joins TRBV25-1 to TRBJ2-7; 7 bases are shared with TRBD2. The CDR3 is 13 amino acids. Trimming took 3 bases from V and 6 from J; bases not matched to a gene: 5. CDR1 and CDR2 (germline): MGHDK, SYGVNS. In DNA form, the CDR3 reads TGTGCCAGCAGTGATGGGGGGGAGAGCGAGCAGTACTTC. This sequence encodes CASSDGGESEQYF.

For this clonotype: A much larger clone lies a single base off, so this may be a read error. V is TRBV7-6 and J is TRBJ2-3; unclear D gene. Germline V gives CDR1 SGHVS, CDR2 FNYEAQ. The V and J ends lost 0 bases and 8 bases respectively, with 9 bases between them. CDR3 length: 13 residues. The CDR3 nucleotides read TGTGCCAGCAGCTTAGCGCAAGCAGGTACGCAGTATTTT. Residues: CASSLAQAGTQYF.

This clonotype has ten or more counts. The gene calls are TRBV30 and TRBJ1-5; D uncertain. The CDR3 is made up of 14 amino acids. Germline V gene lookup returns CDR1 GTSNPN and CDR2 SVGIG (reference sequence). Between the trimmed V and J ends, which lost 0 bases and 7 bases, there was a span of 13 bases. The CDR3 protein is CAWSVWGGGQPQHF. The CDR3 DNA sequence: TGTGCCTGGAGTGTGTGGGGAGGAGGGCAGCCCCAGCATTTT.

This clonotype occurred a few times. A much bigger clone sits one base away, suggesting this may be a read error. The rearrangement links TRBV20-1 to TRBJ2-5; 7 bases line up with TRBD1. This CDR3 region has 13 residues. Losses at the gene ends were 4 bases for V and 4 bases for J; bases not matched to a gene: 6. Germline values: CDR1 DFQATT, CDR2 SNEGSKA (reference sequence). In nucleotides, the CDR3 is TGCAGTGCTAAGGCCCCAGGGGGAGAGACCCAGTACTTC. The encoded protein is CSAKAPGGETQYF.

This clonotype was found a few times. V usage is TRBV3-1 and J usage is TRBJ2-3; 8 nucleotides line up with TRBD2. The CDR3 is 17 residues long. CDR1 is LGHDT and CDR2 is YNNKEL in the germline V gene (reference sequence). The trim removed 0 bases at V and 6 bases at J, leaving 11 bases unmatched. CDR3 in amino acids: CASSQDFGGVESDTQYF. The CDR3 DNA follows: TGTGCCAGCAGCCAAGATTTCGGGGGGGTAGAGTCTGATACGCAGTATTTT.

This clonotype was seen repeatedly, ten times or more. The V and J genes are TRBV3-1 and TRBJ2-5; D remains unclear. The CDR3 is 16 amino acids. The germline V and J ends were trimmed by 0 bases and 1 base, with 12 bases remaining between them. Germline CDR1 is LGHDT and CDR2 is YNNKEL (reference sequence). As DNA, the CDR3 is TGTGCCAGCAGCCAAGAAACCATAACGTCCCAAGAGACCCAGTACTTC. This encodes CASSQETITSQETQYF.

In its sample, this clonotype was seen many times. This rearrangement joins TRBV6-1 to TRBJ2-5, with D maybe TRBD1 (7 bases). Looked up from germline, CDR1 is MNHNS and CDR2 is SASEGT. V dropped 4 bases and J dropped 7 bases, with 19 bases sitting between them. The CDR3 consists of 15 residues. CDR3 bases: TGTGCCAGCAGTGCCACAGGGGCGGGATTCGGGACCCAGTACTTC. It translates to CASSATGAGFGTQYF.

This clonotype was observed at least ten times. J is TRBJ1-2 and V is TRBV29-1; TRBD1 might be the D (5 bases). Trimming took off 1 base at V and 6 bases at J, with 15 bases between the two ends. Per the germline V gene, CDR1 is SQVTM and CDR2 is ANQGSEA. CDR3 length equals 14 residues. CDR3: CSVEGGERTHGYTF. The CDR3 DNA reads TGCAGCGTTGAAGGGGGGGAAAGGACTCATGGCTACACCTTC. Looking up the rest from reference TRBV29-1 and TRBJ1-2 gives the full variable domain: SAVISQKPSRDICQRGTSLTIQCQVDSQVTMMFWYRQQPGQSLTLIATANQGSEATYESGFVIDKFPISRPNLTFSTLTVSNMSPEDSSIYLCSVEGGERTHGYTFGSGTRLTVV.

This clonotype occurred many times. The rearrangement links TRBV10-3 to TRBJ2-2; 9 bases are a match to TRBD1. This CDR3 contains 15 residues. With V trimmed by 6 bases and J by 1 base, 3 bases remained unmatched. In germline, CDR1 is ENHRY, CDR2 SYGVKD. Here the CDR3 DNA reads TGTGCCATCAGCATGGGACAGGGGAACACCGGGGAGCTGTTTTTT. Its protein product is CAISMGQGNTGELFF.

A remark on this clonotype: A much larger clone is a single base away; this may be a read error. The rearrangement links TRBV7-9 to TRBJ2-1, with TRBD1 matching 7 bases. CDR1 and CDR2 from the germline V gene are SEHNR and FQNEAQ (reference sequence). The CDR3 length is 11 residues. The CDR3 nucleotides read TGTGCCAGCAGCTTTGGGACAGAGCAGTCCTTC. It yields the protein CASSFGTEQSF.

Comments on this clonotype: A much more abundant neighbour one base away suggests this may be a read error. The chain uses TRBV10-3 and TRBJ1-2, with 9 bases aligning to TRBD1. The V gene end was trimmed by 6 bases and the J gene end by 8 bases; junction bases not matched to a gene: 4. Germline assignment: CDR1 ENHRY and CDR2 SYGVKD. The CDR3 is 12 residues long. This CDR3 reads CAISRDREGYTF. DNA for the CDR3: TGTGCCATCAGCCGGGACAGGGAAGGCTACACCTTC.

The rearrangement uses TRBV27 and TRBJ2-1; 13 bases fit TRBD2. The J segment lost 4 bases and the V segment lost 0 bases, leaving 6 bases of the junction unmatched. CDR3 length: 18 amino acids. The V gene's germline CDR1 is MNHEY and CDR2 SMNVEV (reference sequence). CDR3 nucleotides: TGTGCCAGCAGTTTATCGGGTCGGACTAGCGGGAGTTACAATGAGCAGTTCTTC. Its protein product is CASSLSGRTSGSYNEQFF.

This clonotype was counted many times. The chain carries TRBV11-2 and TRBJ2-5; maybe TRBD1 (5 bases). V dropped 2 bases and J dropped 2 bases, with 12 bases sitting between them. CDR1 is SGHAT, CDR2 FQNNGV, per germline. The length of the CDR3 is 15 residues. CDR3: CASSLIPRQQETQYF. The CDR3 coding sequence is TGTGCCAGCAGCTTAATACCCCGACAGCAAGAGACCCAGTACTTC.

Concerning this clonotype: A single base separates this from a much larger clone, so it may be a read error. This chain joins TRBV6-5 and TRBJ2-7, with a tentative D call TRBD1 (6 bases). This CDR3 region has 13 residues. The V gene lost 6 bases and the J gene lost 6 bases, with 15 bases spanning the gap. In germline, CDR1 is MNHEY, CDR2 SVGAGI. CDR3 amino acids: CASRLPTGSEQYF. In nucleotides, the CDR3 is TGTGCCAGCAGACTCCCAACAGGGTCCGAGCAGTACTTC.

A few counts support this clonotype. No conserved phenylalanine or tryptophan is present at the end of the CDR3, so a read error is the likely explanation. The CDR3 protein is CASSLRGGEQYL. The CDR3 nucleotides are TGTGCCAGCAGCCTCCGTGGGGGAGAGCAGTACCTC. This sequence joins TRBV16 and TRBJ2-7, with D tentatively TRBD1 or TRBD2 (5 bases each). Between the trimmed V and J ends, which lost 4 bases and 7 bases, there was a span of 11 bases. The length of the CDR3 is 12 residues. The germline CDR1 and CDR2 sequences are KGHSY and FQNENV.

This clonotype was seen ten or more times. J is TRBJ2-7 and V is TRBV7-9, with D possibly being TRBD2 (6 bases). In germline, CDR1 is SEHNR, CDR2 FQNEAQ (reference sequence). This CDR3 comprises 13 residues. Trimming shortened V by 2 bases and J by 6 bases, and 11 bases separated the two germline ends. CDR3 in amino acids: CASSLKLGGEQYF. Here the CDR3 DNA reads TGTGCCAGCAGCTTAAAATTGGGGGGCGAGCAGTACTTC.

This clonotype was seen repeatedly, ten times or more. The chain uses TRBV20-1 and TRBJ2-7, with 7 bases lining up with TRBD1. Germline assignment: CDR1 DFQATT and CDR2 SNEGSKA (reference sequence). V shed 6 bases, J shed 2 bases, and the junction held 19 bases outside the gene matches. The CDR3 totals 17 residues. CDR3 sequence (DNA): TGCAGTGCACCTCCGGGACAGATCGTGACTTCCACCTACGAGCAGTACTTC. It specifies CSAPPGQIVTSTYEQYF.

J is TRBJ1-2 and V is TRBV5-1; D gene unclear. The germline V gene encodes CDR1 SGHRS and CDR2 YFSETQ. V lost 3 bases and J lost 0, with 6 bases in between. This CDR3 is built from 13 residues. CDR3 coding DNA: TGCGCCAGCAGCTCTACAGCTAACTATGGCTACACCTTC. Encoded protein: CASSSTANYGYTF.

Many counts were recorded for this clonotype. This chain connects TRBV5-1 to TRBJ1-2; D gene ambiguous. Germline V gives CDR1 SGHRS, CDR2 YFSETQ. This CDR3 is built from 14 residues. V lost 6 bases and J lost 5, with 17 bases in between. This CDR3 reads CASKATVGAYGYTF. The CDR3 bases are TGCGCCAGCAAGGCAACTGTAGGTGCGTATGGCTACACCTTC.

As regards this clonotype: One base away lies a much larger clone, so this may be a sequencing read error. In this CDR3 the conserved last residue, phenylalanine or tryptophan, is missing, so a read error is likely. CDR3 in DNA: TGTGCCAGCAGCTTGGCTAGCGGGGGCCTGGTGGGGACCCAGTACTCC. It codes for CASSLASGGLVGTQYS. The V call is TRBV7-9, the J call TRBJ2-5, with TRBD2 matching over 10 bases. The CDR3 is 16 residues long. V was pared by 3 bases and J by 7 bases, with 11 bases of the junction left unmatched. The germline V gene has CDR1 SEHNR and CDR2 FQNEAQ (reference sequence).

The chain uses TRBV6-5 and TRBJ2-2, with 12 positions matching TRBD2. The ends lost 6 bases at V and 7 bases at J; junction bases unmatched: 15. Germline V CDR1 and CDR2: MNHEY, SVGAGI. The CDR3 is 18 amino acids. The CDR3 DNA sequence: TGTGCCAGCAGCCCCCCCATAGGGGCTAGCGGGAGGGTCGGGGAGCTGTTTTTT. As protein: CASSPPIGASGRVGELFF.

This clonotype was counted ten times or more. The V and J genes are TRBV7-3 and TRBJ2-1; D possibly corresponds to TRBD2 (6 bases). The germline gives CDR1 SGHTA, CDR2 FQGTGA. This CDR3 is 13 amino acids long. Between the trimmed V and J ends, which lost 1 base and 10 bases, there was a span of 11 bases. The CDR3: CASSLNPGDEQFF. As DNA, the CDR3 is TGTGCCAGCAGCTTAAATCCGGGGGACGAGCAGTTCTTC.

This clonotype was seen ten or more times. The chain is built from TRBV5-1 and TRBJ2-3; D is possibly TRBD1 or TRBD2 (5 bases each). V was shortened by 5 bases and J by 0 bases, with 16 bases between the two germline ends. Germline lookup yields CDR1 SGHRS and CDR2 YFSETQ. This CDR3 spans 16 amino acids. The CDR3 spells CASSGVGVSSTDTQYF. The CDR3 DNA sequence: TGCGCCAGCAGTGGTGTGGGGGTTTCTAGCACAGATACGCAGTATTTT.